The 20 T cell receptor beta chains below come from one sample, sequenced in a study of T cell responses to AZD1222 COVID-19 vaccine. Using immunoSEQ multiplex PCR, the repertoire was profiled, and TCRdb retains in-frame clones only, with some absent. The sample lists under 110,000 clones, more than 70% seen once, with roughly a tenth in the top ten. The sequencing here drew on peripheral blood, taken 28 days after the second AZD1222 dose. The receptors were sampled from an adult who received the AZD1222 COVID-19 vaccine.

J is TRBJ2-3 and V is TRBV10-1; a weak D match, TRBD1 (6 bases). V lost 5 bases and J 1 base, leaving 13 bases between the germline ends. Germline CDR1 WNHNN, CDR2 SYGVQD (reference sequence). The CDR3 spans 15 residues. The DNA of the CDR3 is TGCGCCAGCAGTAGTAGACAGGACGGCACAGATACGCAGTATTTT. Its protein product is CASSSRQDGTDTQYF.

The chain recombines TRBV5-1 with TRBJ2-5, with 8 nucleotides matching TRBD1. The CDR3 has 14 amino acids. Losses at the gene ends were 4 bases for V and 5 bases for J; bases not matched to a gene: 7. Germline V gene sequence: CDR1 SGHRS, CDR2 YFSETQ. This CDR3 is CASSGTGGGETQYF. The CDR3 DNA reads TGCGCCAGCAGCGGCACAGGGGGAGGTGAGACCCAGTACTTC.

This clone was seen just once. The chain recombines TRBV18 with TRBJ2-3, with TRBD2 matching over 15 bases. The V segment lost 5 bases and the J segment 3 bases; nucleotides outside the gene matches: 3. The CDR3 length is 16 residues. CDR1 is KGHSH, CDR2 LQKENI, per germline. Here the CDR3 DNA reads TGTGCCAGCTCAACGGGACTAGCGGGAGGAACAGATACGCAGTATTTT. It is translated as CASSTGLAGGTDTQYF.

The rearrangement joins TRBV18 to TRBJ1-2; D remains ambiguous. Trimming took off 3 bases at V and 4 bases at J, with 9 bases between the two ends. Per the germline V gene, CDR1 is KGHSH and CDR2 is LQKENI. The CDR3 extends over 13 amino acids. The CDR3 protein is CASSPDGSYGYTF. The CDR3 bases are TGTGCCAGCTCACCTGACGGTTCCTATGGCTACACCTTC.

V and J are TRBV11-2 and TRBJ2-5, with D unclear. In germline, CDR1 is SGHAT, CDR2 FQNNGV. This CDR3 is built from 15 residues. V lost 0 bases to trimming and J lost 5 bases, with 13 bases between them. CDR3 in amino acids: CASSLDLGSWETQYF. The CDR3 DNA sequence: TGTGCCAGCAGCTTAGATCTAGGCAGCTGGGAGACCCAGTACTTC. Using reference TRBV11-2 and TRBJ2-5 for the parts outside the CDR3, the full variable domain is EAGVAQSPRYKIIEKRQSVAFWCNPISGHATLYWYQQILGQGPKLLIQFQNNGVVDDSQLPKDRFSAERLKGVDSTLKIQPAKLEDSAVYLCASSLDLGSWETQYFGPGTRLLVL.

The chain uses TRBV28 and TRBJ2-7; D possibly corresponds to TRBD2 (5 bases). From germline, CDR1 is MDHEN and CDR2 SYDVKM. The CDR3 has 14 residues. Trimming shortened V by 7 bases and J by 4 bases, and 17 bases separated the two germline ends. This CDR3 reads CASNYGVRAYEQYF. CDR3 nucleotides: TGTGCCAGCAACTACGGGGTTAGGGCATACGAGCAGTACTTC.

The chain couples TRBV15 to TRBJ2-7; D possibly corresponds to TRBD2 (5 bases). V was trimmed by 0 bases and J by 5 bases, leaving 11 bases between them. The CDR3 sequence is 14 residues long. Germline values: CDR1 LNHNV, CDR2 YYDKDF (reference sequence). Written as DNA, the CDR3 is TGTGCCACCAGCAGAGATGGGAGTAGTGACGAGCAGTACTTC. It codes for CATSRDGSSDEQYF. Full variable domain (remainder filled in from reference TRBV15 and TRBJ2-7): DAMVIQNPRYQVTQFGKPVTLSCSQTLNHNVMYWYQQKSSQAPKLLFHYYDKDFNNEADTPDNFQSRRPNTSFCFLDIRSPGLGDTAMYLCATSRDGSSDEQYFGPGTRLTVT.

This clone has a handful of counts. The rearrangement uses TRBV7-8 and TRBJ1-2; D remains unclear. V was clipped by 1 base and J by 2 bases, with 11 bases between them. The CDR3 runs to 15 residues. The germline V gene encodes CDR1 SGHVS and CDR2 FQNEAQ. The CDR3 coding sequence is TGTGCCAGCAGCTTAGGGGCCAGCTCGAACTATGGCTACACCTTC. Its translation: CASSLGASSNYGYTF.

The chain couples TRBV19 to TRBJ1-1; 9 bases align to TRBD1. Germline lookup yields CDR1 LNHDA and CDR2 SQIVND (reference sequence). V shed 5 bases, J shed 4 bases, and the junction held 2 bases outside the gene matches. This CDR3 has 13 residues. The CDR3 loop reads CASSATGGTEAFF. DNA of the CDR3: TGTGCCAGTAGTGCGACAGGGGGCACTGAAGCTTTCTTT.

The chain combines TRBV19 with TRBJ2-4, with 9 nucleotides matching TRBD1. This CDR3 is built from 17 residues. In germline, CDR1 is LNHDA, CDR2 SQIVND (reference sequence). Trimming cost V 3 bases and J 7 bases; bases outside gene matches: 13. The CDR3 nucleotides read TGTGCCAGTAGTATTGGCTCAGCGGGACAGGGAACGAACATTCAGTACTTC. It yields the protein CASSIGSAGQGTNIQYF.

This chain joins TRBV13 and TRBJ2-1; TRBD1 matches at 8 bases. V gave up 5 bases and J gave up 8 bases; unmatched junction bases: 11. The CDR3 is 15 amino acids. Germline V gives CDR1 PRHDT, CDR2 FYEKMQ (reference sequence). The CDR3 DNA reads TGTGCCAGCAGCCTACAGGGGGATCCCGCTGATGAGCAGTTCTTC. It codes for CASSLQGDPADEQFF. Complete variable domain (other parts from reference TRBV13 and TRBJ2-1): AAGVIQSPRHLIKEKRETATLKCYPIPRHDTVYWYQQGPGQDPQFLISFYEKMQSDKGSIPDRFSAQQFSDYHSELNMSSLELGDSALYFCASSLQGDPADEQFFGPGTRLTVL.

This CDR3 reads CASSSTGYEQYF. The CDR3 nucleotides are TGTGCCAGCAGTTCGACGGGGTACGAGCAGTACTTC. The chain couples TRBV27 to TRBJ2-7; D perhaps matches TRBD2 (5 bases). V lost 4 bases and J 4 bases, leaving 8 bases between the germline ends. Germline CDR1 and CDR2: MNHEY and SMNVEV (reference sequence). There are 12 residues in the CDR3.

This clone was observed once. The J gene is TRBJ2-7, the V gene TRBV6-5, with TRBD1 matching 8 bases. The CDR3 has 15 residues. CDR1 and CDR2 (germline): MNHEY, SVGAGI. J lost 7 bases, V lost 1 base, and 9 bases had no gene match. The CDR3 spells CASSYFGGQGGEQYF. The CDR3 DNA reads TGTGCCAGCAGTTACTTTGGAGGACAGGGCGGGGAGCAGTACTTC.

In nucleotides, the CDR3 is TGTGCCAGCAGCTTGGAAGATACGCAGTATTTT. It translates to CASSLEDTQYF. The chain employs TRBV11-2 and TRBJ2-3, with no clear D. There are 11 residues in the CDR3. CDR1 SGHAT and CDR2 FQNNGV come from the germline V gene. The V and J ends lost 3 bases and 5 bases respectively, with 3 bases between them.

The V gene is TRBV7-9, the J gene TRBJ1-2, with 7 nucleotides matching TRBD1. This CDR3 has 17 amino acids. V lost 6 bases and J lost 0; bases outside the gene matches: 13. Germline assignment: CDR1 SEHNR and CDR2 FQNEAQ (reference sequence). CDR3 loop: CASRTGTVGPSNYGYTF. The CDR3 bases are TGTGCCAGCAGAACCGGGACAGTGGGACCCTCTAACTATGGCTACACCTTC.

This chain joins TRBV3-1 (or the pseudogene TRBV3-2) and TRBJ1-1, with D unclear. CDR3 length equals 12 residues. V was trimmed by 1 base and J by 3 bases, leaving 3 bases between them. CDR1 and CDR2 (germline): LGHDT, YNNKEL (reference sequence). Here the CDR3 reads CASSQVYTEAFF. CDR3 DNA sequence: TGTGCCAGCAGCCAAGTGTACACTGAAGCTTTCTTT.

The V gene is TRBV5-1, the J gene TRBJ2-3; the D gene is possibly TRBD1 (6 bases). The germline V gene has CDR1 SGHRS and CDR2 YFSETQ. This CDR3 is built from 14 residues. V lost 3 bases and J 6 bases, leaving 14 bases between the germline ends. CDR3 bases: TGCGCCAGCAGCTCGGACAGCCAAGGGGATACGCAGTATTTT. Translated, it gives CASSSDSQGDTQYF.

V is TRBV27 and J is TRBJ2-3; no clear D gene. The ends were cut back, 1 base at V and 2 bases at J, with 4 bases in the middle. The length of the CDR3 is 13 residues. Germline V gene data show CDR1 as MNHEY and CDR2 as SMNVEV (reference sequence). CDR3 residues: CASSLLTTDTQYF. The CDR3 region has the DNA TGTGCCAGCAGTTTATTAACCACAGATACGCAGTATTTT.

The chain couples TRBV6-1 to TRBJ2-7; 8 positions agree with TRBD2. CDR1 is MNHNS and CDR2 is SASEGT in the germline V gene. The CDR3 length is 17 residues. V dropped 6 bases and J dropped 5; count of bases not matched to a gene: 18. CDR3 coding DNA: TGTGCCAGCAGAGAACTTAGCGGGGCTCTGGCCGGCCACGAGCAGTACTTC. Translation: CASRELSGALAGHEQYF.

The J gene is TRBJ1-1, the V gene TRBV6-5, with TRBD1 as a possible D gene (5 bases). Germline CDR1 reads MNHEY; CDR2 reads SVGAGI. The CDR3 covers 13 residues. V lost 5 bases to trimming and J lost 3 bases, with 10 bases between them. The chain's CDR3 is CASSREGDTEAFF. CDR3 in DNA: TGTGCCAGCAGTCGGGAAGGGGACACTGAAGCTTTCTTT.